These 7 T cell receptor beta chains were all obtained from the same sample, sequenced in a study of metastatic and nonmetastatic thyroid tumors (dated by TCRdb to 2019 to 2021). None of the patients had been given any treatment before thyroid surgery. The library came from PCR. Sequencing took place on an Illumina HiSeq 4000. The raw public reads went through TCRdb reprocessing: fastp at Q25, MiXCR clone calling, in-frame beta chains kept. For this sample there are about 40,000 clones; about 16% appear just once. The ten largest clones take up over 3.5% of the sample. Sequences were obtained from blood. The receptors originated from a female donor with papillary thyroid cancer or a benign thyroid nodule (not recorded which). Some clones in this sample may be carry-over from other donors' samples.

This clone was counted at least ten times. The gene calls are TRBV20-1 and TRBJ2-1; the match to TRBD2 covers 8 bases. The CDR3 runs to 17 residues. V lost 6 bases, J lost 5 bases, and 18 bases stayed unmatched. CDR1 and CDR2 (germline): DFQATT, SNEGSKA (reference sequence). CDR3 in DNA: TGCAGTGCCGAAGTGTCCGGCGCTGGACTAGCTAACAATGAGCAGTTCTTC. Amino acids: CSAEVSGAGLANNEQFF.

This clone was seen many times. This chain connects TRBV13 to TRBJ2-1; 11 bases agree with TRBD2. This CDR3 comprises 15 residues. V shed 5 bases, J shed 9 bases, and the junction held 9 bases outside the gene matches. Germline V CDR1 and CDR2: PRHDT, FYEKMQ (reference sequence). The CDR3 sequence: CASSNSGRASVEQFF. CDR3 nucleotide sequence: TGTGCCAGCAGCAATAGCGGGAGGGCCTCCGTTGAGCAGTTCTTC.

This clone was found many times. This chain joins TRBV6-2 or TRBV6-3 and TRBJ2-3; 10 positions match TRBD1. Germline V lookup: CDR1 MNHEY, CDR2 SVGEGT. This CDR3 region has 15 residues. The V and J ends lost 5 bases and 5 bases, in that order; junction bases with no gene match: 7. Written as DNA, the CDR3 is TGTGCCAGCAGTCAGCCGGGACAGGGGATAGATACGCAGTATTTT. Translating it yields CASSQPGQGIDTQYF.

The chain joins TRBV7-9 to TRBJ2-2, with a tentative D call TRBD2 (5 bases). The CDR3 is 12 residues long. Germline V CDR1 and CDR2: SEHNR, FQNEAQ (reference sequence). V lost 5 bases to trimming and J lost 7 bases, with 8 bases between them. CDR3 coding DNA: TGTGCCAGCAGCCACGGGATCGGGGAGCTGTTTTTT. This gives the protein CASSHGIGELFF. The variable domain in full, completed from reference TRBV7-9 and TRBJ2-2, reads DTGVSQNPRHKITKRGQNVTFRCDPISEHNRLYWYRQTLGQGPEFLTYFQNEAQLEKSRLLSDRFSAERPKGSFSTLEIQRTEQGDSAMYLCASSHGIGELFFGEGSRLTVL.

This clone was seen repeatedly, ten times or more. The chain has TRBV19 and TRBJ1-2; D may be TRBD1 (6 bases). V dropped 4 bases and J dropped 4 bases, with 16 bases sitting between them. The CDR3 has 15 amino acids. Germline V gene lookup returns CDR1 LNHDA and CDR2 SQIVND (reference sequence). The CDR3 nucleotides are TGTGCCAGTAGTAACGGACAGTCCTCCCGCTATGGCTACACCTTC. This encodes CASSNGQSSRYGYTF.

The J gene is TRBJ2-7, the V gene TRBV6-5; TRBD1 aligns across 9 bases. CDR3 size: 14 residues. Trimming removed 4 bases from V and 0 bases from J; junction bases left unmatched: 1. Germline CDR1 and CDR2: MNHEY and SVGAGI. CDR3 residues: CASSLTGGSYEQYF. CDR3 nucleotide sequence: TGTGCCAGCAGTTTGACAGGGGGCTCCTACGAGCAGTACTTC.

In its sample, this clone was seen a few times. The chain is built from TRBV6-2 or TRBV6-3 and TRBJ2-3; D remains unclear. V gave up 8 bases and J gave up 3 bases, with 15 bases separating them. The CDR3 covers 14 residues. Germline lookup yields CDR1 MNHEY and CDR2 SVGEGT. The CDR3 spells CASGVYLGTDTQYF. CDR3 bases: TGTGCCAGCGGGGTGTATTTGGGAACAGATACGCAGTATTTT.